These T cell receptor beta chains were read from a single sample in a study of healthy donors' naive CD4 and CD8 T cells. TCRdb itself ran the reads through MiXCR, one entry per CDR3 protein. The sample has approximately 180,000 distinct CDR3 sequences, under 85% seen once. The material sequenced was naive CD4+ and CD8+ T cells sorted from blood, pooled from several donors. The receptors were sampled from a pool of human donors in good health; the sample pools cells from several healthy donors. Each CDR3 is given with its conserved first and last residue. Fields, in order: CDR3 protein, CDR3 DNA, J gene, V gene, clone size, D gene. The D gene is left open where the match is weak. The size field is filled for only some rows; it gives once, few, many or a size class.

CDR3 protein: CASSLQDTYEQYF
CDR3 DNA: TGTGCCAGCAGTCTTCAGGACACCTACGAGCAGTACTTC
J gene: TRBJ2-7
V gene: TRBV27
clone size: NA
D gene: NA

CDR3 protein: CASSRPRQSSSGNTIYF
CDR3 DNA: TGTGCCAGCAGCCGACCACGACAGTCTAGCTCTGGAAACACCATATATTTT
J gene: TRBJ1-3
V gene: TRBV11-2
clone size: few
D gene: NA

CDR3 protein: CASRRQPGSGNTIYF
CDR3 DNA: TGTGCCAGCAGACGCCAGCCGGGCTCTGGAAACACCATATATTTT
J gene: TRBJ1-3
V gene: TRBV11-2
clone size: NA
D gene: NA

CDR3 protein: CASSIESTGDAAYEQYF
CDR3 DNA: TGTGCCAGTAGTATTGAATCTACAGGGGACGCGGCCTACGAGCAGTACTTC
J gene: TRBJ2-7
V gene: TRBV19
clone size: NA
D gene: TRBD1

CDR3 protein: CASSHQAGTVRDEQFF
CDR3 DNA: TGTGCCAGTAGCCATCAAGCGGGAACAGTACGGGATGAGCAGTTCTTC
J gene: TRBJ2-1
V gene: TRBV19
clone size: NA
D gene: TRBD2

CDR3 protein: CASSQAKRGKTQYF
CDR3 DNA: TGCGCCAGCAGCCAAGCTAAGAGGGGGAAGACCCAGTACTTC
J gene: TRBJ2-5
V gene: TRBV4-1
clone size: NA
D gene: NA

CDR3 protein: CSVGTGTGDSYTF
CDR3 DNA: TGCAGCGTCGGGACCGGGACAGGGGATTCGTACACCTTC
J gene: TRBJ1-2
V gene: TRBV29-1
clone size: NA
D gene: TRBD1

CDR3 protein: CSVHLPTRKSGLVMNTEAFF
CDR3 DNA: TGCAGCGTTCACCTTCCGACCAGGAAGTCGGGTTTAGTGATGAACACTGAAGCTTTCTTT
J gene: TRBJ1-1
V gene: TRBV29-1
clone size: once
D gene: NA

CDR3 protein: CSVVGTDYEQYF
CDR3 DNA: TGCAGCGTTGTTGGGACAGACTACGAGCAGTACTTC
J gene: TRBJ2-7
V gene: TRBV29-1
clone size: NA
D gene: TRBD1

CDR3 protein: CSVGARNQPQHF
CDR3 DNA: TGCAGCGTAGGCGCTCGCAATCAGCCCCAGCATTTT
J gene: TRBJ1-5
V gene: TRBV29-1
clone size: NA
D gene: NA